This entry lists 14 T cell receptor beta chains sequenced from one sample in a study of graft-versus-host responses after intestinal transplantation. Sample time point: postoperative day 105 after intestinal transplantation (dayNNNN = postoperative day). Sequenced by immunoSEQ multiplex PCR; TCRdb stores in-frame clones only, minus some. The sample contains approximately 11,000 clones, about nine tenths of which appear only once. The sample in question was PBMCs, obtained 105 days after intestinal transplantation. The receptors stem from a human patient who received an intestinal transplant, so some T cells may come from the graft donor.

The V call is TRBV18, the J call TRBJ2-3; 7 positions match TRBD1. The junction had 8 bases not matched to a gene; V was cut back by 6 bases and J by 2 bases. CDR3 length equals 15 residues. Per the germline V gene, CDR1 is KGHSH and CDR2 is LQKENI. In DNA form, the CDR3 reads TGTGCCAGCTCCCGGGAACAGGGGATCACAGATACGCAGTATTTT. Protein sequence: CASSREQGITDTQYF.

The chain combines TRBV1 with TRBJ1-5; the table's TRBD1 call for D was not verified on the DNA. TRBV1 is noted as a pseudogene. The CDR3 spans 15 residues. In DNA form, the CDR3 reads TGCACCAGCAGCCCCCGACAGGGTGCCTATCAGCCCCAGCATTTT. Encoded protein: CTSSPRQGAYQPQHF.

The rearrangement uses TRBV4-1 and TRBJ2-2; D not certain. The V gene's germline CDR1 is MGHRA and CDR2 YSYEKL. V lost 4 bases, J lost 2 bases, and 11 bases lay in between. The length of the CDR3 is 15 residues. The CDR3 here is CASSPVYGNTGELFF. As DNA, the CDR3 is TGCGCCAGCAGCCCAGTGTATGGTAACACCGGGGAGCTGTTTTTT.

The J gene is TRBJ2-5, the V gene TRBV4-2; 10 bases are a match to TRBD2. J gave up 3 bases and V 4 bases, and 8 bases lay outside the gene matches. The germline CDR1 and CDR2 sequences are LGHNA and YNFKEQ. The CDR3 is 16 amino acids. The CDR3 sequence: CASSLSLAGGKETQYF. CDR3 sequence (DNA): TGTGCCAGCAGCCTCTCGTTAGCGGGGGGAAAAGAGACCCAGTACTTC.

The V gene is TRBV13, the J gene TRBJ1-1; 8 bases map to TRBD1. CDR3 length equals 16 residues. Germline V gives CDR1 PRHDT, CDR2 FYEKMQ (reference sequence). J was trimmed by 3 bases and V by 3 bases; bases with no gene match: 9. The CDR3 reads CASSFQPGGAYTEAFF. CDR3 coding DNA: TGTGCCAGCAGCTTCCAACCAGGGGGCGCCTACACTGAAGCTTTCTTT. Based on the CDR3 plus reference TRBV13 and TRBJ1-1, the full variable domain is AAGVIQSPRHLIKEKRETATLKCYPIPRHDTVYWYQQGPGQDPQFLISFYEKMQSDKGSIPDRFSAQQFSDYHSELNMSSLELGDSALYFCASSFQPGGAYTEAFFGQGTRLTVV.

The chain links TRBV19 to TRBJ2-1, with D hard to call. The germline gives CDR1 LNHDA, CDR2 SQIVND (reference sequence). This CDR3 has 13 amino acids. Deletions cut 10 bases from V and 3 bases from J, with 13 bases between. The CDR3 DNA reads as TGTGCCACCAATAACGAAGGCTACAATGAGCAGTTCTTC. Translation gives CATNNEGYNEQFF.

The CDR3 nucleotides read TGTGCCAGCAGCTCTCCAGGGATTTCGTACAATGAGCAGTTCTTC. Translating gives CASSSPGISYNEQFF. The rearrangement uses TRBV13 and TRBJ2-1; tentatively, D is TRBD1 (5 bases). Germline values: CDR1 PRHDT, CDR2 FYEKMQ (reference sequence). The CDR3 contains 15 residues. V was trimmed by 4 bases and J by 4 bases, leaving 14 bases between them.

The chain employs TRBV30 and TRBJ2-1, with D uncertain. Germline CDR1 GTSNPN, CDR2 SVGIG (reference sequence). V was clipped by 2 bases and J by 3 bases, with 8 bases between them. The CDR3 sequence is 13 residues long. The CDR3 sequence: CAWSRAGYNEQFF. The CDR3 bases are TGTGCCTGGAGTCGGGCAGGCTACAATGAGCAGTTCTTC.

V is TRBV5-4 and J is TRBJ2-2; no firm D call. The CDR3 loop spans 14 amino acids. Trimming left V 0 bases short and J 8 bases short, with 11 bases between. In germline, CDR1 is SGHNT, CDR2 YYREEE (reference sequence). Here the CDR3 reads CASSLVPLGGELFF. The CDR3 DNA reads TGTGCCAGCAGCTTGGTCCCGCTAGGTGGGGAGCTGTTTTTT.

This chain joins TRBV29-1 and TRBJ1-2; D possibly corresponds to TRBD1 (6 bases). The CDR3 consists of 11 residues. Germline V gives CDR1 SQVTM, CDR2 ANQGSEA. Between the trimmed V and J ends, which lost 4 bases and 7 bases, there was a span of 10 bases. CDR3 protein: CSVVLGGGYTF. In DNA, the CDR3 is TGCAGCGTTGTATTAGGGGGTGGCTACACCTTC. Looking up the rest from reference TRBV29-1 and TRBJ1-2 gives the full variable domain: SAVISQKPSRDICQRGTSLTIQCQVDSQVTMMFWYRQQPGQSLTLIATANQGSEATYESGFVIDKFPISRPNLTFSTLTVSNMSPEDSSIYLCSVVLGGGYTFGSGTRLTVV.

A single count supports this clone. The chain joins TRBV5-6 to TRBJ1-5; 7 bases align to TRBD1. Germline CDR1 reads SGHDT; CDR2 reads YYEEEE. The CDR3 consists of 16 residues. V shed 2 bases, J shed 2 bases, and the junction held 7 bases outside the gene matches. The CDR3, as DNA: TGTGCCAGCAGCTTAACACGACAGGGCGGCAATCAGCCCCAGCATTTT. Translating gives CASSLTRQGGNQPQHF.

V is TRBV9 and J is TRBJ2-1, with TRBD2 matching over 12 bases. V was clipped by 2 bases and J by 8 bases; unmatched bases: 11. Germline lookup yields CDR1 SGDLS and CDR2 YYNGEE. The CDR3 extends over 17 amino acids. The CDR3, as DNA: TGTGCCAGCAGCGTGGGACAGACTAGCGGGAGTAGGTATGAGCAGTTCTTC. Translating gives CASSVGQTSGSRYEQFF.

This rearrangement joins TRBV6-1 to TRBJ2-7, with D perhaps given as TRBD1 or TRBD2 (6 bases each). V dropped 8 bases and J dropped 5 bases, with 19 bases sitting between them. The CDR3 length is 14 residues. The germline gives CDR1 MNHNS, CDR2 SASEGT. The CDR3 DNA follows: TGTGCCAGCCGTGGGGGGCCGCTAGGGAACGAGCAGTACTTC. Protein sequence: CASRGGPLGNEQYF.

The CDR3 sequence is CASSPGGNEQFF. CDR3 DNA: TGTGCCAGCAGCCCCGGCGGCAATGAGCAGTTCTTC. This chain uses TRBV7-3 with TRBJ2-1; D is uncertain. Trimming took off 5 bases at V and 6 bases at J, with 8 bases between the two ends. This CDR3 is built from 12 residues. Germline CDR1 is SGHTA and CDR2 is FQGTGA.